These 11 T cell receptor beta chains came from one sample sequenced in a study of cytomegalovirus exposure and HLA in healthy donors (TCRdb year 2017). Library prep was done by the immunoSEQ multiplex PCR assay. For the multiplex PCR, a mixture combining 60 forward primers for TCR Vbeta segments and 13 reverse primers for TCR Jbeta segments was used. The source is immuneACCESS, and TCRdb retained only in-frame sequences with V and J called. Part of the clones is not carried over; for the studies checked, unresolved V genes explain less than half of this, and the remainder is unexplained. Within this sample are about 160,000 clones, with about 88% of them counted one time only. Of the sample, about 2% is held by the ten largest clones. Source material: PBMCs. These receptors came from a young man in good health and CMV-seropositive.

V and J are TRBV2 and TRBJ1-2, with D uncertain. Trimming stripped 4 bases from V and 2 bases from J, with 8 bases between. The germline CDR1 and CDR2 sequences are SNHLY and FYNNEI. The CDR3 is made up of 13 amino acids. CDR3 loop: CASSGNRNYGYTF. The CDR3 region has the DNA TGTGCCAGCAGTGGGAACAGAAACTATGGCTACACCTTC.

CDR3: CASSIGTGVQPQHF. DNA for the CDR3: TGTGCCAGTAGTATCGGGACAGGGGTTCAGCCCCAGCATTTT. V is TRBV19 and J is TRBJ1-5; TRBD1 matches at 10 bases. This CDR3 contains 14 residues. The ends lost 3 bases at V and 6 bases at J; junction bases unmatched: 2. Germline CDR1 and CDR2: LNHDA and SQIVND (reference sequence).

The V gene is TRBV2, the J gene TRBJ1-1, with unresolved D. V lost 2 bases to trimming and J lost 11 bases, with 15 bases between them. Germline CDR1 reads SNHLY; CDR2 reads FYNNEI. This CDR3 spans 13 amino acids. The CDR3 nucleotides are TGTGCCAGCAGTGAAAACGAGGGTACTGGGGCTTTCTTT. Residues: CASSENEGTGAFF.

As to this clone: Other DNA sequences from this sample encode an identical CDR3 as well. V and J are TRBV27 and TRBJ1-1; D is perhaps TRBD1 (5 bases). From germline, CDR1 is MNHEY and CDR2 SMNVEV (reference sequence). With 8 bases removed from V and 4 bases from J, the gap between germline ends came to 11 bases. This CDR3 spans 12 amino acids. DNA of the CDR3: TGTGCCAGCCGAACCGGGGGCACTGAAGCTTTCTTT. Protein product: CASRTGGTEAFF.

The genes are TRBV7-2 and TRBJ1-5; D not resolved. This CDR3 is built from 14 residues. The V gene's germline CDR1 is SGHTA and CDR2 FQGNSA. V shed 4 bases and J shed 6 bases, with 13 bases lying between them. CDR3 region: CASSSRSGGQPQHF. DNA for the CDR3: TGTGCCAGCAGCTCCCGTTCAGGAGGTCAGCCCCAGCATTTT.

The chain has TRBV2 and TRBJ1-5, with D tentatively TRBD1 (6 bases). CDR3 length: 14 residues. Trimming took off 5 bases at V and 3 bases at J, with 11 bases between the two ends. Germline values: CDR1 SNHLY, CDR2 FYNNEI. CDR3 DNA sequence: TGTGCCAGCAGTCCACAGGGCGTCAATCAGCCCCAGCATTTT. It encodes CASSPQGVNQPQHF.

The rearrangement links TRBV18 to TRBJ1-1; 7 bases are shared with TRBD1. The ends lost 2 bases at V and 11 bases at J; junction bases unmatched: 8. There are 13 residues in the CDR3. Germline V gives CDR1 KGHSH, CDR2 LQKENI. The CDR3 DNA reads as TGTGCCAGCTCACCAGAAGGGGGCCGGGGTGCTTTCTTT. Translation: CASSPEGGRGAFF.

The J gene is TRBJ1-3, the V gene TRBV5-5; D gene uncertain. Germline assignment: CDR1 SGHKS and CDR2 YYEKEE (reference sequence). This CDR3 is 17 amino acids long. V gave up 1 base and J gave up 0 bases, with 14 bases separating them. CDR3 in amino acids: CASSLRRVGGSGNTIYF. The CDR3 DNA reads TGTGCCAGCAGCTTGAGGCGGGTGGGTGGCTCTGGAAACACCATATATTTT.

J is TRBJ1-2 and V is TRBV5-4; D not certain. V was clipped by 0 bases and J by 4 bases, with 10 bases between them. CDR3 length equals 14 residues. Germline V CDR1 and CDR2: SGHNT, YYREEE (reference sequence). This CDR3 is CASSLESDFYGYTF. The CDR3 DNA sequence: TGTGCCAGCAGCTTGGAATCAGATTTCTATGGCTACACCTTC. Full variable domain (remainder filled in from reference TRBV5-4 and TRBJ1-2): ETGVTQSPTHLIKTRGQQVTLRCSSQSGHNTVSWYQQALGQGPQFIFQYYREEENGRGNFPPRFSGLQFPNYSSELNVNALELDDSALYLCASSLESDFYGYTFGSGTRLTVV.

The rearrangement uses TRBV11-3 and TRBJ2-3, with 10 bases fitting TRBD1. This CDR3 contains 15 residues. The V gene's germline CDR1 is SGHNT and CDR2 YENEEA. V lost 3 bases and J lost 3; bases outside the gene matches: 3. CDR3 sequence reads: CASSLGGQGTDTQYF. The CDR3 DNA reads TGTGCCAGCAGCTTGGGGGGACAGGGGACAGATACGCAGTATTTT.

The J gene is TRBJ2-7, the V gene TRBV2, with TRBD1 matching 8 bases. CDR3 length: 15 amino acids. V trimming: 5 bases; J trimming: 4 bases; junction bases outside the gene matches: 10. CDR1 SNHLY and CDR2 FYNNEI come from the germline V gene. CDR3: CASSKDPGQAYEQYF. In nucleotides, the CDR3 is TGTGCCAGCAGTAAAGACCCGGGACAGGCATACGAGCAGTACTTC.